These 14 T cell receptor beta chains share one sample of origin, sequenced in a study of blood T cell repertoires in COVID-19. Sequencing was performed with immunoSEQ multiplex PCR; in TCRdb, only in-frame clones are kept and a portion is missing. In the table there are approximately 210,000 clones, 92% of which are singletons. Sequences were obtained from peripheral blood. The receptors here all came from a man aged 25-45 years with acute or convalescent COVID-19.

The chain combines TRBV10-2 with TRBJ1-2; 7 bases agree with TRBD1. Trimming at V came to 9 bases and at J to 7 bases, leaving 8 bases not matched to a gene. The CDR3 loop spans 12 amino acids. Germline V gene data show CDR1 as WSHSY and CDR2 as SAAADI. CDR3 nucleotides: TGCGCCAGTTTACAGGGGCGGGCTGGCTACACCTTC. Translating gives CASLQGRAGYTF.

This sequence joins TRBV6-5 and TRBJ1-3; TRBD1 matches at 7 bases. The CDR3 length is 15 residues. Germline-derived CDR1 and CDR2 are MNHEY and SVGAGI. Trimming at V came to 7 bases and at J to 7 bases, leaving 13 bases not matched to a gene. CDR3 loop: CASTRDSPVANTIYF. The CDR3 DNA reads TGTGCCAGCACTCGGGACAGTCCGGTCGCCAACACCATATATTTT.

The V and J genes are TRBV25-1 and TRBJ1-5; unclear D gene. Trimming stripped 0 bases from V and 7 bases from J, with 10 bases between. The CDR3 is 14 residues long. Germline values: CDR1 MGHDK, CDR2 SYGVNS. The CDR3 is CASSEYESWQPQHF. CDR3 sequence (DNA): TGTGCCAGCAGTGAATACGAGAGTTGGCAGCCCCAGCATTTT.

The genes are TRBV5-8 and TRBJ1-4; D remains ambiguous. CDR1 and CDR2 from the germline V gene are SGHTS and YDEGEE. Between the trimmed V and J ends, which lost 2 bases and 8 bases, there was a span of 13 bases. The CDR3 sequence is 14 residues long. CDR3 protein: CASSFLFSLEKLFF. CDR3 bases: TGTGCCAGCAGCTTTCTCTTTTCCCTCGAAAAACTGTTTTTT.

V and J are TRBV4-2 and TRBJ1-6; D unclear. In germline, CDR1 is LGHNA, CDR2 YNFKEQ. The CDR3 runs 15 residues. Between the trimmed V and J ends, which lost 0 bases and 7 bases, there was a span of 10 bases. The chain's CDR3 is CASSQDRTENSPLHF. The DNA for the CDR3 is TGTGCCAGCAGCCAAGATCGCACAGAGAATTCACCCCTCCACTTT.

The DNA of the CDR3 is TGTGCCAGCAGCCTAATGCGACTAGCGGGGGGTTCAGATACGCAGTATTTT. This translates into CASSLMRLAGGSDTQYF. The chain recombines TRBV7-2 with TRBJ2-3, with 13 bases identical to TRBD2. V was clipped by 5 bases and J by 4 bases; unmatched bases: 9. The CDR3 runs 17 residues. Germline CDR1 SGHTA, CDR2 FQGNSA. Complete variable domain (other parts from reference TRBV7-2 and TRBJ2-3): GAGVSQSPSNKVTEKGKDVELRCDPISGHTALYWYRQSLGQGLEFLIYFQGNSAPDKSGLPSDRFSAERTGGSVSTLTIQRTQQEDSAVYLCASSLMRLAGGSDTQYFGPGTRLTVL.

V usage is TRBV30 and J usage is TRBJ2-2, with no clear D. The ends were cut back, 1 base at V and 4 bases at J, with 7 bases in the middle. From germline, CDR1 is GTSNPN and CDR2 SVGIG (reference sequence). CDR3 size: 13 residues. This CDR3 reads CAWSEAVTGELFF. The CDR3 DNA reads TGTGCCTGGAGTGAAGCCGTCACCGGGGAGCTGTTTTTT.

In this sample, this clone turned up once. V usage is TRBV18 and J usage is TRBJ1-6; 8 bases match TRBD1. This CDR3 is 15 amino acids long. With V trimmed by 3 bases and J by 7 bases, 5 bases remained unmatched. The germline CDR1 and CDR2 sequences are KGHSH and LQKENI. The CDR3 DNA is TGTGCCAGCTCACCGGGACAGGCTCAAAATTCACCCCTCCACTTT. Translated: CASSPGQAQNSPLHF. Complete variable domain (other parts from reference TRBV18 and TRBJ1-6): NAGVMQNPRHLVRRRGQEARLRCSPMKGHSHVYWYRQLPEEGLKFMVYLQKENIIDESGMPKERFSAEFPKEGPSILRIQQVVRGDSAAYFCASSPGQAQNSPLHFGNGTRLTVT.

This clone was observed once. J is TRBJ2-7 and V is TRBV27; 9 bases fit TRBD1. This CDR3 comprises 15 residues. Germline CDR1 is MNHEY and CDR2 is SMNVEV (reference sequence). Trimming cost V 3 bases and J 7 bases; bases outside gene matches: 10. The CDR3 is CASSLSGTGLEEQYF. CDR3 in DNA: TGTGCCAGCAGTTTGTCCGGGACAGGGTTGGAAGAGCAGTACTTC.

V usage is TRBV5-1 and J usage is TRBJ2-7, with D uncertain. Germline CDR1 SGHRS, CDR2 YFSETQ. V lost 2 bases and J 2 bases, leaving 8 bases between the germline ends. The CDR3 has 13 residues. The CDR3 here is CASSFGGPYEQYF. Here the CDR3 DNA reads TGCGCCAGCAGCTTTGGCGGCCCCTACGAGCAGTACTTC.

The rearrangement uses TRBV30 and TRBJ1-2, with a weak D call TRBD1 (6 bases). The germline V gene encodes CDR1 GTSNPN and CDR2 SVGIG (reference sequence). There are 12 residues in the CDR3. Trimming shortened V by 5 bases and J by 3 bases, and 10 bases separated the two germline ends. The CDR3 nucleotides read TGTGCCTGGGGCCCAGGGGACTATGGCTACACCTTC. Its translation: CAWGPGDYGYTF.

The gene calls are TRBV3-1 (or the pseudogene TRBV3-2) and TRBJ2-3, with 9 nucleotides matching TRBD1. The CDR3 spans 15 residues. The J segment lost 4 bases and the V segment lost 1 base, leaving 3 bases of the junction unmatched. Germline loops: CDR1 LGHDT, CDR2 YNNKEL (reference sequence). CDR3 protein: CASSQVRTGADTQYF. DNA for the CDR3: TGTGCCAGCAGCCAAGTCAGGACAGGGGCAGATACGCAGTATTTT.

The chain couples TRBV9 to TRBJ1-1; D call uncertain. The CDR3 is made up of 15 amino acids. CDR1 and CDR2 from the germline V gene are SGDLS and YYNGEE. Trimming cost V 0 bases and J 2 bases, with 11 bases left between them. The DNA for the CDR3 is TGTGCCAGCAGCGTAGGTACAGACCTTAACACTGAAGCTTTCTTT. Amino acids: CASSVGTDLNTEAFF.

This rearrangement joins TRBV4-2 to TRBJ2-5, with 7 bases matching TRBD2. CDR3 size: 16 residues. Germline values: CDR1 LGHNA, CDR2 YNFKEQ. Unmatched junction bases numbered 14, after V lost 0 bases and J lost 10 bases. The CDR3 DNA is TGTGCCAGCAGCCAAGAGAGGTTTTGGCGGGAGAACGGCCAGTACTTC. Protein product: CASSQERFWRENGQYF.